The present T cell receptor (beta chain) was sequenced within a study of T cells in localized non-small cell lung cancer. Findings and caveats of the study: Detection in adjacent lung was observed for a median roughly 62 of the top 100 tumor clones. Among the tissues sampled, uninvolved adjacent lung had the highest T cell clonality, above tumor. Only one tumor region was sequenced, so heterogeneity remains possible.

Clones were sequenced by immunoSEQ multiplex PCR, and TCRdb holds only the in-frame ones, with some missing. The sample contains 65,000 to 90,000 clones, 80% of which appear only once. The V and J ends lost 4 bases and 5 bases, in that order; junction bases with no gene match: 21. Germline-derived CDR1 and CDR2 are KGHSH and LQKENI. The CDR3 sequence is 21 residues long. With respect to this clone: What it recognizes is unknown.

The receptor was derived from a man aged 40-75 years with stage II squamous cell lung carcinoma. The rearrangement joins TRBV18 to TRBJ2-1; 12 bases are shared with TRBD2. Material: PBMCs, obtained before any cancer treatment. The CDR3 loop is CASSLLSQGTGGLAGHNEQFF. CDR3 coding DNA: TGTGCCAGCTCACTCCTCTCCCAGGGGACTGGCGGACTAGCGGGGCACAATGAGCAGTTCTTC.